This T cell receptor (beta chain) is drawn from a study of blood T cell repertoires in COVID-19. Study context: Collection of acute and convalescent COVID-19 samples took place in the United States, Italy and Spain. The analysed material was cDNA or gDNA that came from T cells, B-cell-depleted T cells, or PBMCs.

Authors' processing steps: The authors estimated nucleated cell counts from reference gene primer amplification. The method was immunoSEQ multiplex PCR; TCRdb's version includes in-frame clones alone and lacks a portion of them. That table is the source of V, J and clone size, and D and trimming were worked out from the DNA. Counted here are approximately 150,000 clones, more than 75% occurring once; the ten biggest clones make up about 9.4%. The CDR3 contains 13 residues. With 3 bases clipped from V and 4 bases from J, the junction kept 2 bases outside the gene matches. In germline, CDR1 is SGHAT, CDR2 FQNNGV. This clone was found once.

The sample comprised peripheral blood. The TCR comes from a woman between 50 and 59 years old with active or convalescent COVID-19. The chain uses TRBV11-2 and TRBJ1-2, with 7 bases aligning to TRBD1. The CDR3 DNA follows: TGTGCCAGCAGCTTCCAGGGGGGCTATGGCTACACCTTC. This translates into CASSFQGGYGYTF.